The rows below give T cell receptor beta chains drawn from one sample of a study of siplizumab effects on memory and regulatory T cells. Measured with immunoSEQ multiplex PCR; TCRdb has only the in-frame clones, and not every one. The data hold more than 95,000 clones, with more than 85% observed a single time. Sequenced input: Tregs sorted from blood. The source is a human donor in good health. Each CDR3 is given with its conserved first and last residue. The D gene is left open where the match is weak. Size tells how often a clone was seen (once, few, many) or the class of an expanded clone, and some rows leave it out.

size	V	J	D	DNA	CDR3
NA	TRBV4-1	TRBJ2-5	TRBD2	TGCGCCAGCAGCCAAGGGGGGGGGAACCAAGAGACCCAGTACTTC	CASSQGGGNQETQYF
few	TRBV6-1	TRBJ1-1	NA	TGTGCCAGCTCCCTGGGACCCTCGATGAACACTGAAGCTTTCTTT	CASSLGPSMNTEAFF
NA	TRBV19	TRBJ2-2	NA	TGTGCCAGTAGTCCGGGACCCAGCGGGGAGCTGTTTTTT	CASSPGPSGELFF
few	TRBV18	TRBJ1-1	TRBD1	TGTGCCAGCTCCTCGACAGGGATGAACACTGAAGCTTTCTTT	CASSSTGMNTEAFF
NA	TRBV4-1	TRBJ2-3	TRBD2	TGCGCCAGCAGCCAGATAGCGGGGTCGCTCGCAGATACGCAGTATTTT	CASSQIAGSLADTQYF
NA	TRBV6-1	TRBJ1-1	NA	TGTGCCAGCAGTGGTGACCGGGACCCCTGGATTGGCACTGAAGCTTTCTTT	CASSGDRDPWIGTEAFF
NA	TRBV6-1	TRBJ1-1	NA	TGTGCCAGCAGGATTAGATGGGGGGCTGAAGCTTTCTTT	CASRIRWGAEAFF
NA	TRBV5-4	TRBJ1-2	TRBD1	TGTGCCAGCAGCTTGGCCCGACAGGGGACCTCTGGCTACACCTTC	CASSLARQGTSGYTF
NA	TRBV9	TRBJ2-7	NA	TGTGCCAGCAGCGTAGGGGGGACGGTCAACGAGCAGTACTTC	CASSVGGTVNEQYF
NA	TRBV6-1	TRBJ2-1	NA	TGTGCCAGCAGTGAAGTAGGGGGTCTGTTCTACAATGAGCAGTTCTTC	CASSEVGGLFYNEQFF
NA	TRBV27	TRBJ2-2	TRBD2	TGTGCCAGCAGTTTCCTGACTAGCGGGGTGAGCGGGGAGCTGTTTTTT	CASSFLTSGVSGELFF
NA	TRBV30	TRBJ2-3	NA	TGTGCCTGGAGAGCGGGCTTAGATACGCAGTATTTT	CAWRAGLDTQYF
NA	TRBV9	TRBJ2-7	TRBD2	TGTGCCAGCAGCGGGGAGGGACTAGCCGGTAGCGAGCAGTACTTC	CASSGEGLAGSEQYF
NA	TRBV30	TRBJ1-1	NA	TGTGCCTGGAGTGTATGGGGTCGGGTTGGAACTGAAGCTTTCTTT	CAWSVWGRVGTEAFF
NA	TRBV25-1	TRBJ2-1	NA	TGTGCCAGCAGTCCAAACGACTTTCACAATGAGCAGTTCTTC	CASSPNDFHNEQFF
NA	TRBV5-1	TRBJ2-1	NA	TGCGCCAGCAGCTTGGATCTTAGTGGGATTCAGAAGTTCTTC	CASSLDLSGIQKFF
NA	TRBV7-2	TRBJ2-1	NA	TGTGCCAGCAGCTCCCGCCAGGGATCGGAGCAGTTCTTC	CASSSRQGSEQFF
NA	TRBV9	TRBJ2-2	TRBD2	TGTGCCAGCAGCGTAGAAGGACTAGCGGGAACCTACACCGGGGAGCTGTTTTTT	CASSVEGLAGTYTGELFF
NA	TRBV4-1	TRBJ2-1	TRBD1	TGCGCCAGCAGCAGCCGGACAGGAGCCCTTGACAATGAGCAGTTCTTC	CASSSRTGALDNEQFF
NA	TRBV2	TRBJ1-2	TRBD1	TGTGCCAGCAGTAGGGACAGGGTCTACTATGGCTACACCTTC	CASSRDRVYYGYTF
NA	TRBV18	TRBJ1-2	TRBD1	TGTGCCAGCTCCCTCGGGACAGGGGATGGCTACACCTTC	CASSLGTGDGYTF
NA	TRBV30	TRBJ2-2	NA	TGTGCCTGGAGCCGCGGGCCCGGGGGCATAAACACCGGGGAGCTGTTTTTT	CAWSRGPGGINTGELFF
NA	TRBV9	TRBJ2-7	NA	TGTGCCAGCAGCGGGACCGGACCCTACGAGCAGTACTTC	CASSGTGPYEQYF
NA	TRBV5-6	TRBJ2-7	TRBD1	TGTGCCAGCAGCTTGGGTCCGGACAGGGGATATTTCGGCGAGCAGTACTTC	CASSLGPDRGYFGEQYF
NA	TRBV30	TRBJ1-1	NA	TGTGCCTGGACCCCGACGGGAATGAACACTGAAGCTTTCTTT	CAWTPTGMNTEAFF
NA	TRBV30	TRBJ2-1	TRBD2	TGTGCCTGGAGTCCCGGGGGGGGGACGTCGGGCTACAATGAGCAGTTCTTC	CAWSPGGGTSGYNEQFF
NA	TRBV29-1	TRBJ1-2	TRBD1	TGCAGCGTTGAAGACGGGACAGGGTTGCGGGGCTACACCTTC	CSVEDGTGLRGYTF
NA	TRBV6-5	TRBJ2-1	TRBD2	TGTGCCAGCAGGCCTAGCGGGGGGCTAGAGCAGTTCTTC	CASRPSGGLEQFF
NA	TRBV5-1	TRBJ1-1	TRBD1	TGCGCCAGCAGCTTGGCAGAGACAGGGGGAGCTTTCTTT	CASSLAETGGAFF
NA	TRBV7-9	TRBJ2-1	NA	TGTGCCAGCAGCCTACCTGGGAGGAATGAGCAGTTCTTC	CASSLPGRNEQFF
NA	TRBV6-6	TRBJ2-7	NA	TGTGCCAGCAGCGTAACAAAACAGGGCGTCTACGAGCAGTACTTC	CASSVTKQGVYEQYF
NA	TRBV19	TRBJ2-2	TRBD2	TGTGCCAGTAGTATGATCCTAGCGGGGGCCTCGAACACCGGGGAGCTGTTTTTT	CASSMILAGASNTGELFF
once	TRBV5-1	TRBJ2-2	TRBD1	TGCGCCAGCAGCGACGACAGGGGTCTCGCCGGGGAGCTGTTTTTT	CASSDDRGLAGELFF
NA	TRBV7-8	TRBJ2-5	NA	TGTGCCAGCGCGGTGGCTGTGACCCAGTACTTC	CASAVAVTQYF
NA	TRBV10-1	TRBJ1-5	NA	TGCGCCAGCAGTGCGGATAGCAATCAGCCCCAGCATTTT	CASSADSNQPQHF
NA	TRBV9	TRBJ1-2	NA	TGTGCCAGCACCAGACCGAGCTGGGGCTACACCTTC	CASTRPSWGYTF
NA	TRBV9	TRBJ1-1	TRBD1	TGTGCCAGCAGCCCCCGGACAGGTAGCGGGAATGAAGCTTTCTTT	CASSPRTGSGNEAFF
once	TRBV5-4	TRBJ1-3	TRBD1	TGTGCCAGCAGCCAGGGACAGGCTGGAAACACCATATATTTT	CASSQGQAGNTIYF
NA	TRBV15	TRBJ1-1	TRBD1	TGTGCCACCAGCATGTGGAGGGACAGGAACACTGAAGCTTTCTTT	CATSMWRDRNTEAFF
once	TRBV6-1	TRBJ2-7	TRBD2	TGTGCCAGCAGTGATGTTCGGGGGGGACTGAGGGTCTGGCAGTACTTC	CASSDVRGGLRVWQYF
NA	TRBV7-9	TRBJ2-1	TRBD2	TGTGCCAGCAGCTTAGCCCAGCGGGAGAAGGATGAGCAGTTCTTC	CASSLAQREKDEQFF
NA	TRBV7-8	TRBJ1-6	NA	TGTGCCAGCAGCCCAGAGGGGGGGCGCTCACCCCTCCACTTT	CASSPEGGRSPLHF
NA	TRBV4-1	TRBJ2-4	TRBD2	TGCGCCAGCAGCCAAGAAACGCTAGCGGGGACGATAGCCAAAAACATTCAGTACTTC	CASSQETLAGTIAKNIQYF